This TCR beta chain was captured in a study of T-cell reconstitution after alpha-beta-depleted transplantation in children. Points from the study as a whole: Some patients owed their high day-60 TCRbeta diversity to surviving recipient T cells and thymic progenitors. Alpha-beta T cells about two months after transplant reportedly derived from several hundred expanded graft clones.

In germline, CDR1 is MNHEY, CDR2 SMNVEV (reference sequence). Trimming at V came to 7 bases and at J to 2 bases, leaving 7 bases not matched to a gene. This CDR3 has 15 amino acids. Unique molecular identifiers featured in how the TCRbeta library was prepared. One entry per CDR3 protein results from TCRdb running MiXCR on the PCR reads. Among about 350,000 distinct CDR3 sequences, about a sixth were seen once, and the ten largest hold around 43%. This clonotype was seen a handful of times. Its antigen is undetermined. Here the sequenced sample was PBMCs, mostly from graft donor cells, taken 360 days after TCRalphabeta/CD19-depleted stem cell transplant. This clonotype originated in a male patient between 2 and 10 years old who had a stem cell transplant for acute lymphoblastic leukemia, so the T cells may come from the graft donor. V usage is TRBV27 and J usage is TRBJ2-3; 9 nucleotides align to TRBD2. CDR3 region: CASTSGRSPTDTQYF. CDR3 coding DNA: TGTGCCAGCACCAGCGGGAGGTCACCCACAGATACGCAGTATTTT.